This record concerns one T cell receptor (beta chain) sequence. Its antigen remains unidentified. It is likely a read error, because the conserved phenylalanine at the end of the CDR3 is missing. The DNA is left out, because the CDR3 cannot be placed on it with certainty; the CDR3 is given as TCRdb lists it. TCR beta VDJ and CDR3 profiling used genomic DNA as template. Each CDR3 protein gets one entry after TCRdb re-called the reads with MiXCR. The sample includes hundreds of thousands of distinct CDR3 sequences, around 68% of them seen just once. These data come from a study of CD8+CD57+ T cells in acquired aplastic anemia. Overall study: Sorted CD4+ and CD8+ cells gave an average of around 3 ug of DNA. Researchers reported that healthy donors averaged about 10 million reads for CD4+ cells.

Germline-derived CDR1 and CDR2 are SNHLY and FYNNEI. The CDR3 adds up to 15 amino acids, both ends counted. Study-wide points: Comparison of patients with controls identified roughly 27 shared CD8+ CDR3 sequences. The CD8+ Simpson's diversity of patients and controls was not significantly different.

The sequence was collected from a human donor in good health, serving as a control. The J gene is TRBJ1-2, the V gene TRBV2; the D call TRBD1 from the table was never checked on the DNA. The sequenced sample consisted of sorted CD4+, CD8+, or CD8+CD57+ T cells (not recorded which) from PBMCs. CDR3 loop: CASSRETGDEQYFGP.